The rows below give T cell receptor beta chains drawn from one sample of a study of T-cell memory formation after mild COVID-19. TCRdb reanalysed the 5' RACE reads using MiXCR and keeps one entry per CDR3 protein. The sample includes roughly 170,000 distinct CDR3 sequences, about a fifth seen only once; the top ten take roughly 24%. The sequencing input was PBMCs or a T cell subset sorted from them (not recorded which). The receptors were sampled from an adult woman who had mild COVID-19 (a few samples of this study predate the infection). Cell type and time point are not known. The CDR3 runs from the conserved cysteine through the conserved F or W. The D gene is left open where the match is weak. A clone size is listed for some rows: how often the clone was seen (once, few, many), or a class if it is expanded.

size	J	D	V	CDR3	DNA
NA	TRBJ2-1	TRBD2	TRBV3-1	CASSQEATSGSSYNEQFF	TGTGCCAGCAGCCAAGAAGCGACTAGCGGGAGCTCCTACAATGAGCAGTTCTTC
NA	TRBJ1-2	TRBD1	TRBV6-5	CASSLWTGGSYGYTF	TGTGCCAGCAGCCTATGGACAGGGGGGTCCTATGGCTACACCTTC
NA	TRBJ2-5	NA	TRBV2	CASSLRLGQETQYF	TGTGCCAGCAGTCTACGGCTGGGGCAAGAGACCCAGTACTTC
few	TRBJ2-7	NA	TRBV6-5	CASMAGAGEQYF	TGTGCCAGCATGGCGGGGGCTGGGGAGCAGTACTTC
NA	TRBJ2-3	TRBD2	TRBV20-1	CSASSASGGTDTQYF	TGCAGTGCTAGTTCGGCCAGCGGGGGGACAGATACGCAGTATTTT
NA	TRBJ2-7	TRBD1	TRBV7-9	CASSLGDRPYYEQYF	TGTGCCAGCAGCTTAGGGGACAGGCCGTACTACGAGCAGTACTTC
few	TRBJ2-7	NA	TRBV27	CASSHQGVGHEQYF	TGTGCCAGCAGCCATCAGGGTGTAGGGCACGAGCAGTACTTC
NA	TRBJ2-7	NA	TRBV19	CASSTSDYEQYF	TGTGCCAGTAGTACTAGCGACTACGAGCAGTACTTC
few	TRBJ1-1	NA	TRBV6-6	CASVTGGEAFF	TGTGCCAGCGTAACAGGTGGTGAAGCTTTCTTT
few	TRBJ2-5	NA	TRBV4-3	CASSQDRAGRETQYF	TGCGCCAGCAGCCAAGATCGCGCGGGGCGGGAGACCCAGTACTTC
NA	TRBJ2-3	TRBD2	TRBV7-2	CASSSGLAGAAPLDTQYF	TGTGCCAGCAGCTCCGGACTAGCGGGGGCCGCGCCGCTAGATACGCAGTATTTT
many	TRBJ1-5	TRBD1	TRBV7-9	CASSDRGNQPQHF	TGTGCCAGCAGCGACAGGGGCAATCAGCCCCAGCATTTT
NA	TRBJ1-2	NA	TRBV7-9	CASSFTELYGYTF	TGTGCCAGCAGCTTTACAGAACTCTATGGCTACACCTTC
few	TRBJ2-7	NA	TRBV5-1	CASSWTGDFSSEQYF	TGCGCCAGCAGCTGGACCGGGGATTTTTCCTCCGAGCAGTACTTC
many	TRBJ2-3	TRBD2	TRBV7-8	CASSLAGGSTDTQYF	TGTGCCAGCAGCTTAGCGGGAGGGAGCACAGATACGCAGTATTTT
NA	TRBJ2-7	NA	TRBV5-5	CASSLEGLYSHYEQYF	TGTGCCAGCAGCTTGGAAGGTTTGTACTCCCATTACGAGCAGTACTTC
NA	TRBJ2-5	NA	TRBV29-1	CSVEYTIEETQYF	TGCAGCGTTGAATACACGATAGAAGAGACCCAGTACTTC
NA	TRBJ2-1	NA	TRBV29-1	CSVVGSANEQFF	TGCAGCGTTGTGGGCAGCGCCAATGAGCAGTTCTTC
NA	TRBJ2-7	NA	TRBV5-1	CASSRGGLEGYYEQYF	TGCGCCAGCAGCAGGGGGGGGCTGGAAGGATACTACGAGCAGTACTTC
NA	TRBJ2-2	NA	TRBV29-1	CSASPGRETTGELFF	TGCAGCGCATCTCCGGGCCGGGAAACAACCGGGGAGCTGTTTTTT
few	TRBJ1-2	NA	TRBV5-4	CASSLARGVIYGYTF	TGTGCCAGCAGCTTGGCGAGGGGCGTCATCTATGGCTACACCTTC
NA	TRBJ2-7	TRBD1	TRBV7-9	CASSSGTGTTYEQYF	TGTGCCAGCAGTTCCGGGACAGGAACGACCTACGAGCAGTACTTC
NA	TRBJ2-5	NA	TRBV12-3/TRBV12-4	CASSLARYTETQYF	TGTGCCAGCAGTTTAGCGCGGTACACGGAGACCCAGTACTTC
NA	TRBJ1-2	TRBD1	TRBV4-1	CASSQSWTGTGYTF	TGCGCCAGCAGCCAAAGTTGGACAGGGACTGGCTACACCTTC
few	TRBJ2-7	NA	TRBV6-5	CASSTQSGTRGYEQYF	TGTGCCAGCAGTACCCAATCGGGGACACGGGGCTACGAGCAGTACTTC
few	TRBJ2-1	NA	TRBV20-1	CSARAPGIAPIEEQFF	TGCAGTGCTAGAGCTCCCGGGATTGCTCCGATAGAGGAGCAGTTCTTC
NA	TRBJ2-2	NA	TRBV29-1	CSVIQGNTGELFF	TGCAGCGTGATACAGGGGAACACCGGGGAGCTGTTTTTT
NA	TRBJ2-4	NA	TRBV6-5	CASSFDQAKNIQYF	TGTGCCAGCAGTTTCGACCAAGCCAAAAACATTCAGTACTTC
NA	TRBJ1-2	TRBD1	TRBV16	CASSQSQGAGYTF	TGTGCCAGCAGCCAATCACAGGGGGCTGGCTACACCTTC
NA	TRBJ2-3	NA	TRBV6-1	CASSGPAGLSTDTQYF	TGTGCCAGCAGTGGTCCAGCGGGCCTAAGCACAGATACGCAGTATTTT
few	TRBJ2-7	TRBD1	TRBV5-1	CASSLVWDRATYEQYF	TGCGCCAGCAGCTTGGTATGGGACAGGGCAACCTACGAGCAGTACTTC
NA	TRBJ2-3	NA	TRBV2	CAVDGEGPDTQYF	TGTGCCGTCGACGGCGAGGGCCCAGATACGCAGTATTTT
NA	TRBJ2-5	TRBD1	TRBV29-1	CSVTGTAETQYF	TGCAGCGTGACAGGGACCGCAGAGACCCAGTACTTC
NA	TRBJ2-1	NA	TRBV27	CASSLLGPGLDYNEQFF	TGTGCCAGCAGTTTACTCGGTCCGGGACTGGACTACAATGAGCAGTTCTTC
few	TRBJ1-5	NA	TRBV27	CASSLSAGNQPQHF	TGTGCCAGCAGTTTAAGTGCCGGTAATCAGCCCCAGCATTTT
few	TRBJ2-2	NA	TRBV28	CASSYVERELFF	TGTGCCAGCAGTTACGTCGAACGGGAGCTGTTTTTT
NA	TRBJ1-5	NA	TRBV4-1	CASSQGGQPQHF	TGCGCCAGCAGCCAAGGAGGTCAGCCCCAGCATTTT
few	TRBJ2-7	TRBD1	TRBV7-9	CASSPPGQIYEQYF	TGTGCCAGCAGCCCTCCGGGACAGATCTACGAGCAGTACTTC
few	TRBJ2-2	NA	TRBV4-1	CASSQSAEDGAGELFF	TGCGCCAGCAGCCAATCCGCGGAGGATGGAGCCGGGGAGCTGTTTTTT
NA	TRBJ2-5	NA	TRBV12-3/TRBV12-4	CASSAYGRPQVETQYF	TGTGCCAGCAGTGCCTACGGACGGCCACAAGTGGAGACCCAGTACTTC
few	TRBJ2-1	TRBD2	TRBV7-3	CASSLLTIAGGMPYNEQFF	TGTGCCAGCAGCCTCCTAACCATAGCGGGAGGGATGCCTTACAATGAGCAGTTCTTC
NA	TRBJ2-7	NA	TRBV21-1	CASKDEQYF	TGTGCCAGCAAAGACGAGCAGTACTTC
NA	TRBJ2-3	TRBD2	TRBV20-1	CSAELAERTDTQYF	TGCAGTGCGGAACTAGCGGAACGCACAGATACGCAGTATTTT
NA	TRBJ1-5	NA	TRBV19	CASTQSYSNQPQHF	TGTGCCAGTACCCAGAGTTATAGCAATCAGCCCCAGCATTTT
NA	TRBJ2-7	NA	TRBV20-1	CSARGGENTYEQYF	TGCAGTGCACGGGGTGGAGAGAATACCTACGAGCAGTACTTC
NA	TRBJ1-2	NA	TRBV14	CASSQDTGTPYGYTF	TGTGCCAGCAGCCAAGATACCGGGACTCCTTATGGCTACACCTTC
NA	TRBJ2-3	NA	TRBV29-1	CSVRDRYSTDTQYF	TGCAGCGTCAGAGACAGATATAGCACAGATACGCAGTATTTT
NA	TRBJ2-1	TRBD2	TRBV7-9	CASSPRVAGGSYNEQFF	TGTGCCAGCAGCCCCCGGGTAGCGGGGGGTTCCTACAATGAGCAGTTCTTC